The clone carrying this T cell receptor (beta chain) was seen once. CDR1 KGHSH and CDR2 LQKENI come from the germline V gene. This CDR3 is 14 amino acids long. The ends were cut back, 4 bases at V and 3 bases at J, with 13 bases in the middle. This sample is part of a study of T-cell memory formation after mild COVID-19. MiXCR, run by TCRdb on the 5' RACE reads, gives a single entry per CDR3 protein. The repertoire holds hundreds of thousands of distinct CDR3 sequences, approximately 15% seen once, with around 23% in the top ten. Sequencing was done on a sample of PBMCs or a T cell subset sorted from them (not recorded which). This TCR was recovered from a man in his late teens or twenties who had mild COVID-19 (a few samples of this study predate the infection). Cell type and time point are not known. The rearrangement links TRBV18 to TRBJ2-7, with D maybe TRBD1 (6 bases). DNA of the CDR3: TGTGCCAGCTCACGCGCCGGGACACTCTACGAGCAGTACTTC. Amino acids: CASSRAGTLYEQYF.